This T cell receptor (beta chain) stems from a study of cytomegalovirus exposure and HLA in healthy donors. General study findings and limits: The likely origin of a cluster of highly shared sequence variants was a sequencing artifact. The productive fraction for most TCR beta V segments was about 87% or about 30% in an earlier analysis. A later analysis, which compared TCR beta chains of equal frequency, found the HLA-associated ones more clonally expanded. Indistinguishability led to the exclusion of some V segments, TRBV6-2 and TRBV6-3 included.

Primers for the PCR totalled 60 Vbeta and 13 Jbeta. Some clones are missing from TCRdb's copy, which holds only in-frame ones; the method was immunoSEQ multiplex PCR. The sample includes about 140,000 clones, about 80% of them seen just once. The germline V and J ends were trimmed by 4 bases and 0 bases, with 17 bases remaining between them. From germline, CDR1 is SGHRS and CDR2 YFSETQ. The CDR3 length is 18 residues. Of note for this clone: Its specificity is not known.

The sequenced sample was PBMCs. This TCR derives from a woman aged 40 to 50 in good health and CMV-seronegative. The J gene is TRBJ2-6, the V gene TRBV5-1; D might be TRBD1 (6 bases). The CDR3 sequence is CASSDRDMKHSGANVLTF. Written as DNA, the CDR3 is TGCGCCAGCAGCGACCGGGACATGAAACACTCTGGGGCCAACGTCCTGACTTTC.